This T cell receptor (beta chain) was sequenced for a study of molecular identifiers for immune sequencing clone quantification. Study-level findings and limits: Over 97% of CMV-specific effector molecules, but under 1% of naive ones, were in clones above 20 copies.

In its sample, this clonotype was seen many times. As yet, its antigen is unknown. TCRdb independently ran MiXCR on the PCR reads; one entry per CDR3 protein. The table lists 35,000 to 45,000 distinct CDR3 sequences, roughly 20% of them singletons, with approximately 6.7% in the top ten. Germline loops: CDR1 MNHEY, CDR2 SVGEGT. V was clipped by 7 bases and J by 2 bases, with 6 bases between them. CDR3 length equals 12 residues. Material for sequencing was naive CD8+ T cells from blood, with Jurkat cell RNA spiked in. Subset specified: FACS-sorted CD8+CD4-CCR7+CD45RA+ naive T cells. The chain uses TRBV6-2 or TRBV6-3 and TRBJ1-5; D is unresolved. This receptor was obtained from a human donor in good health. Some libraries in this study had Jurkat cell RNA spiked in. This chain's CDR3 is CASTFGNQPQHF. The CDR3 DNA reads TGTGCCAGCACCTTCGGCAATCAGCCCCAGCATTTT.